What follows are 5 T cell receptor beta chains derived from one specimen sequenced in a study of immune evolution from preneoplasia to lung adenocarcinoma. The table came from immunoSEQ multiplex PCR; TCRdb's copy has only in-frame clones and leaves some out. The sample includes thousands of clones, roughly four fifths seen only once; the top ten take approximately 5%. Sequencing input: FFPE invasive lung adenocarcinoma tissue. Every receptor here comes from a person aged 70 to 79 with invasive lung adenocarcinoma.

The chain has TRBV7-9 and TRBJ2-4, with D possibly TRBD2 on 6 matching bases. The CDR3 has 15 residues. Per germline, CDR1 SEHNR and CDR2 FQNEAQ (reference sequence). Trimming shortened V by 2 bases and J by 1 base, and 9 bases separated the two germline ends. CDR3 DNA sequence: TGTGCCAGCAGCTTACGGGAGAGGGCCAAAAACATTCAGTACTTC. It codes for CASSLRERAKNIQYF.

This clone was found once. The rearrangement links TRBV10-3 to TRBJ2-6; weak D call: TRBD1 (5 bases). Germline CDR1 is ENHRY and CDR2 is SYGVKD. V was clipped by 3 bases and J by 2 bases, with 8 bases between them. This CDR3 has 15 amino acids. The DNA for the CDR3 is TGTGCCATCAGTGAAGGGGTTGCTGGGGCCAACGTCCTGACTTTC. Amino acids: CAISEGVAGANVLTF.

The rearrangement uses TRBV30 and TRBJ2-7; tentative D call: TRBD1 (6 bases). Between the trimmed V and J ends, which lost 3 bases and 3 bases, there was a span of 6 bases. The CDR3 contains 11 residues. Germline CDR1 GTSNPN, CDR2 SVGIG (reference sequence). The CDR3 coding sequence is TGTGCCTGGAGACAGGGCTACGAGCAGTACTTC. Its translation is CAWRQGYEQYF.

This chain joins TRBV7-2 and TRBJ2-3, with D maybe TRBD2 (6 bases). The CDR3 is 18 amino acids. CDR1 and CDR2 (germline): SGHTA, FQGNSA. Between the trimmed V and J ends, which lost 5 bases and 0 bases, there was a span of 21 bases. The DNA of the CDR3 is TGTGCCAGCAGCCTCATCGGGACTTACACATCTAGCACAGATACGCAGTATTTT. This sequence encodes CASSLIGTYTSSTDTQYF.

The gene calls are TRBV30 and TRBJ1-2; D is unresolved. This CDR3 has 12 residues. Trimming shortened V by 4 bases and J by 4 bases, and 10 bases separated the two germline ends. The germline gives CDR1 GTSNPN, CDR2 SVGIG (reference sequence). This chain's CDR3 is CAWKGAGYGYTF. The CDR3 nucleotides are TGTGCCTGGAAGGGCGCAGGCTATGGCTACACCTTC.